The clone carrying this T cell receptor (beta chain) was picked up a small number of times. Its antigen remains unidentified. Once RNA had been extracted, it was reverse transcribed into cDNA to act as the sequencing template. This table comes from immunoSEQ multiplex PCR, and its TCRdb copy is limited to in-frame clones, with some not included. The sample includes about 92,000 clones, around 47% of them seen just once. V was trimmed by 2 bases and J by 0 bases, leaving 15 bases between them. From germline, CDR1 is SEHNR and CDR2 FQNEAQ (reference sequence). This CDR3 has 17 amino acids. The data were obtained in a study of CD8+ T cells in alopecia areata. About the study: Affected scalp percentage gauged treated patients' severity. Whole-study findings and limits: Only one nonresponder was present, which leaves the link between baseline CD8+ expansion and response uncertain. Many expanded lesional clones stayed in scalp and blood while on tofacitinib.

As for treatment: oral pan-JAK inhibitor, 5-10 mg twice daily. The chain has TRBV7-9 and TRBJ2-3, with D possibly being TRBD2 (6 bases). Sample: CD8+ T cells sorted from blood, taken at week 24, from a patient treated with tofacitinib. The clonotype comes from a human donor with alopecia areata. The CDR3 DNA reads TGTGCCAGCAGCTTATTGCGGGACGCCTCTAGCACAGATACGCAGTATTTT. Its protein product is CASSLLRDASSTDTQYF.